This TCR beta chain was captured by sequencing in a study of PD-L1 blockade in urothelial cancer. Study information: Each participant's history included 0 to 3 prior chemotherapy regimens. At 3 weeks (second dose) and 6 weeks after starting treatment, blood was analyzed. Specimens of blood held a median count of about 150,000 T cells.

This CDR3 is built from 15 residues. V dropped 4 bases and J dropped 8; count of bases not matched to a gene: 10. Germline V lookup: CDR1 SGHKS, CDR2 YYEKEE (reference sequence). PCRs each included synthetic TCR analog templates spiked in. TCRdb's table, derived via immunoSEQ multiplex PCR, lists solely in-frame clones and lacks some. The data hold fewer than 50,000 clones, with over 75% observed a single time. The chain uses TRBV5-5 and TRBJ2-1, with TRBD2 matching over 9 bases. The source is a man in his 70s with urothelial cancer. The sequenced sample was PBMCs, obtained around atezolizumab (anti-PD-L1) treatment. DNA of the CDR3: TGTGCCAGCAGCCTGGGGGGGACTAGCTTAGATGAGCAGTTCTTC. Protein: CASSLGGTSLDEQFF.